The 24 T cell receptor beta chains below come from one sample, sequenced in a study of spatial heterogeneity in lung cancer. Study conclusions and caveats: Expanded alpha and beta TCR counts within tumors tracked tumor mutation counts.

No antigen has been identified for these receptors. TCRdb reprocessed the 5' RACE reads via MiXCR and lists one record per CDR3 protein. The table has roughly 7,700 distinct CDR3 sequences, approximately 12% seen once. Time point meaning: sample taken at primary tumor resection. The sequencing used lung tumor tissue, collected at surgery. The source of these receptors is a male donor with early-stage non-small cell lung cancer.

This clonotype was seen ten or more times. This beta chain turned up in a library designed for alpha chains; as an off-target read, its abundance says little. J is TRBJ2-3 and V is TRBV29-1, with 10 bases identical to TRBD1. This CDR3 has 14 amino acids. The trim removed 7 bases at V and 6 bases at J, leaving 10 bases unmatched. CDR1 and CDR2 (germline): SQVTM, ANQGSEA. The CDR3 is CSAWDRGLMDTQYF. The CDR3 region has the DNA TGCAGCGCATGGGACAGGGGCCTTATGGATACGCAGTATTTT.

Many counts were recorded for this clonotype. With the library built for alpha chains, this beta chain is off target and its frequency is not meaningful. The chain recombines TRBV2 with TRBJ1-1; D uncertain. Per the germline V gene, CDR1 is SNHLY and CDR2 is FYNNEI. Trimming stripped 4 bases from V and 3 bases from J, with 9 bases between. This CDR3 comprises 13 residues. The CDR3 here is CASSGEGHTEAFF. The CDR3 nucleotides read TGTGCCAGCAGTGGAGAGGGCCACACTGAAGCTTTCTTT.

This clonotype was found many times. A library prepared for alpha chains yielded this beta chain as an off-target read; its size is of little meaning. This sequence joins TRBV10-3 and TRBJ2-2; D is unresolved. There are 11 residues in the CDR3. Germline CDR1 and CDR2: ENHRY and SYGVKD. Trimming removed 10 bases from V and 6 bases from J, with 9 bases in between. The CDR3 spells CATQHPGELFF. In DNA, the CDR3 is TGTGCCACTCAACATCCCGGGGAGCTGTTTTTT.

This clonotype was counted many times. This beta chain represents an off-target read in a library built for alpha chains; its size is of limited meaning. V and J are TRBV6-5 and TRBJ2-1; TRBD2 matches 10 bases. V lost 0 bases and J lost 5; bases outside the gene matches: 4. This CDR3 is built from 16 residues. Germline V gene sequence: CDR1 MNHEY, CDR2 SVGAGI. The CDR3 bases are TGTGCCAGCAGTTACTCTGACGGGACTAGCGACAATGAGCAGTTCTTC. Amino acid sequence: CASSYSDGTSDNEQFF.

This clonotype is termed medium-sized. In a library made to pick up alpha chains, this beta chain is a stray read with a size that means little. The chain employs TRBV12-3 or TRBV12-4 and TRBJ2-1, with D possibly matching TRBD1 (6 bases). There are 12 residues in the CDR3. V lost 3 bases to trimming and J lost 8 bases, with 8 bases between them. CDR3 residues: CASSFEGDEQFF. The CDR3 nucleotides read TGTGCCAGCAGTTTTGAGGGGGATGAGCAGTTCTTC.

Ten or more counts support this clonotype. The library was designed around alpha chains, so this beta chain is a stray read whose abundance carries little weight. The chain combines TRBV7-6 with TRBJ2-5; D perhaps matches TRBD1 (6 bases). The CDR3 runs 15 residues. Germline assignment: CDR1 SGHVS and CDR2 FNYEAQ. Trimming removed 1 base from V and 2 bases from J, with 11 bases in between. The CDR3 region is CASSLEGTLQETQYF. CDR3 nucleotide sequence: TGTGCCAGCAGCTTAGAGGGGACATTACAAGAGACCCAGTACTTC. Full variable domain (remainder filled in from reference TRBV7-6 and TRBJ2-5): GAGVSQSPRYKVTKRGQDVALRCDPISGHVSLYWYRQALGQGPEFLTYFNYEAQQDKSGLPNDRFSAERPEGSISTLTIQRTEQRDSAMYRCASSLEGTLQETQYFGPGTRLLVL.

This clonotype has ten or more counts. This beta chain was picked up by a library intended for alpha chains and is off target, so its count carries little meaning. The chain links TRBV11-2 to TRBJ2-4; D is unresolved. Per the germline V gene, CDR1 is SGHAT and CDR2 is FQNNGV. V lost 7 bases, J lost 1 base, and 8 bases lay in between. CDR3 length: 13 amino acids. DNA for the CDR3: TGTGCCAGCACCCCCCTGGCCAAAAACATTCAGTACTTC. Encoded protein: CASTPLAKNIQYF.

This clonotype is deemed medium-sized. With the library built for alpha chains, this beta chain is off target and its frequency is not meaningful. The CDR3 region is CSASGGRKNTEAFF. The CDR3 DNA follows: TGCAGTGCTAGTGGAGGGCGCAAGAACACTGAAGCTTTCTTT. The rearrangement uses TRBV20-1 and TRBJ1-1; D is undetermined. V was trimmed by 3 bases and J by 1 base, leaving 12 bases between them. Germline V gene data show CDR1 as DFQATT and CDR2 as SNEGSKA (reference sequence). The CDR3 is made up of 14 amino acids.

This clonotype was observed at least ten times. This beta chain lies outside the target of a library built for alpha chains; its clone size means little. The chain has TRBV6-4 and TRBJ2-1; a possible D gene is TRBD2 (6 bases). V lost 1 base to trimming and J lost 9 bases, with 19 bases between them. Germline CDR1 is MRHNA and CDR2 is SNTAGT. The CDR3 sequence is 16 residues long. CDR3 residues: CASSDWSGGRIGEQFF. The CDR3 DNA follows: TGTGCCAGCAGTGACTGGTCAGGAGGGAGAATCGGTGAGCAGTTCTTC.

This clonotype is judged large. For a library built for alpha chains, this beta chain is a stray read; little rests on its size. This chain links TRBV12-3 or TRBV12-4 with TRBJ1-1; D possibly corresponds to TRBD1 (5 bases). Between the trimmed V and J ends, which lost 6 bases and 3 bases, there was a span of 11 bases. There are 13 residues in the CDR3. DNA of the CDR3: TGTGCCAGCAGGGTCGGGGGGTACACTGAAGCTTTCTTT. It encodes CASRVGGYTEAFF.

This clonotype is medium-sized in the sample. This beta chain is an off-target read within a library intended for alpha chains, so its frequency means little. V and J are TRBV29-1 and TRBJ2-2; a possible D gene is TRBD2 (6 bases). V lost 4 bases and J 0 bases, leaving 12 bases between the germline ends. Germline assignment: CDR1 SQVTM and CDR2 ANQGSEA. This CDR3 is 15 amino acids long. The CDR3 DNA reads TGCAGCGTTGGCTCGGGAGCACCGAACACCGGGGAGCTGTTTTTT. Its protein product is CSVGSGAPNTGELFF.

This clonotype has a count of ten or more. The library was built for alpha chains, so this beta chain is an off-target read and its size means little. This chain uses TRBV20-1 with TRBJ2-3, with D unclear. The germline V and J ends were trimmed by 5 bases and 2 bases, with 17 bases remaining between them. Per the germline V gene, CDR1 is DFQATT and CDR2 is SNEGSKA (reference sequence). The CDR3 totals 15 residues. The CDR3 DNA reads TGCAGTGCTGGACGGTACGGGTCCAACACAGATACGCAGTATTTT. It codes for CSAGRYGSNTDTQYF.

By share of the sample, this clonotype is medium-sized. As an off-target read in a library built for alpha chains, this beta chain has a frequency of little significance. The CDR3 nucleotides read TGTGCCAGCAGCCAAGAGGGGATAGGGGCCATCGGGCAGTACTTC. Translated, it gives CASSQEGIGAIGQYF. The chain carries TRBV3-1 and TRBJ2-7; weak D call: TRBD1 (5 bases). Per germline, CDR1 LGHDT and CDR2 YNNKEL (reference sequence). V gave up 0 bases and J gave up 9 bases, with 18 bases separating them. The CDR3 covers 15 residues.

This clonotype is classed as large. The library was built for alpha chains, so this beta chain is an off-target read and its size means little. The rearrangement links TRBV28 to TRBJ2-7; 10 bases are shared with TRBD1. V was pared by 4 bases and J by 1 base, with 7 bases of the junction left unmatched. The CDR3 has 16 amino acids. CDR1 and CDR2 (germline): MDHEN, SYDVKM. The CDR3 DNA is TGTGCCAGCAGTTACCACCGGGACAGGGGTTCCTACGAGCAGTACTTC. Translating it yields CASSYHRDRGSYEQYF. Based on the CDR3 plus reference TRBV28 and TRBJ2-7, the full variable domain is DVKVTQSSRYLVKRTGEKVFLECVQDMDHENMFWYRQDPGLGLRLIYFSYDVKMKEKGDIPEGYSVSREKKERFSLILESASTNQTSMYLCASSYHRDRGSYEQYFGPGTRLTVT.

By share, this clonotype ranks as large. For a library built for alpha chains, this beta chain is a stray read; little rests on its size. This chain uses TRBV20-1 with TRBJ2-5; TRBD1 might be the D (6 bases). Germline V gene data show CDR1 as DFQATT and CDR2 as SNEGSKA (reference sequence). This CDR3 spans 15 amino acids. Written as DNA, the CDR3 is TGCGGCATGGTACGCCCAAGAGGACAGCAAGAGACCCAGTACTTC. This gives the protein CGMVRPRGQQETQYF.

Concerning this clonotype itself: Since the library was made to target alpha chains, this beta chain is a stray read and its abundance is not meaningful. V gene TRBV28 combines with J gene TRBJ2-5; a weak D match, TRBD1 (6 bases). The CDR3 sequence is 14 residues long. CDR1 is MDHEN, CDR2 SYDVKM, per germline. V was clipped by 6 bases and J by 5 bases, with 16 bases between them. CDR3 DNA: TGTGCCAGCAGCTCCACCGGACAGCTGGAGACCCAGTACTTC. This encodes CASSSTGQLETQYF.

This clonotype was detected many times. A library made for alpha chains picked up this beta chain off target, so its size means little. The rearrangement joins TRBV4-3 to TRBJ2-1; D is perhaps TRBD2 (6 bases). V shed 8 bases and J shed 6 bases, with 20 bases lying between them. This CDR3 spans 15 amino acids. CDR1 is LGHNA and CDR2 is YSLEER in the germline V gene. The DNA for the CDR3 is TGCGCCAGCGCCCCGGGAGTGGGTGAGGGCAATGAGCAGTTCTTC. Its translation is CASAPGVGEGNEQFF.

This clonotype was counted many times. The library was built for alpha chains, so this beta chain is an off-target read and its size means little. The J gene is TRBJ1-4, the V gene TRBV21-1; TRBD1, the D gene given by the table, was not confirmed from the DNA. TRBV21-1 is recorded as a pseudogene. The CDR3 covers 16 residues. The CDR3, as DNA: TGTGCCAGCAGCCACCTCATGGACAGGGGTAATGAAAAACTGTTTTTT. Amino acids: CASSHLMDRGNEKLFF.

This clonotype showed up many times. A library prepared for alpha chains yielded this beta chain as an off-target read; its size is of little meaning. This chain joins TRBV29-1 and TRBJ1-2; 8 positions match TRBD1. The germline CDR1 and CDR2 sequences are SQVTM and ANQGSEA. CDR3 size: 12 residues. V trimming: 6 bases; J trimming: 3 bases; junction bases outside the gene matches: 3. The CDR3 region has the DNA TGCAGCGTCGGGGACAGGCACTATGGCTACACCTTC. This codes for CSVGDRHYGYTF.

This clonotype has at least ten counts. A library prepared for alpha chains yielded this beta chain as an off-target read; its size is of little meaning. The chain joins TRBV28 to TRBJ2-7; a weak D match, TRBD1 (5 bases). Germline loops: CDR1 MDHEN, CDR2 SYDVKM. Between the trimmed V and J ends, which lost 5 bases and 1 base, there was a span of 9 bases. The CDR3 spans 13 residues. The CDR3: CASSPTASYEQYF. CDR3 DNA: TGTGCCAGCAGTCCGACAGCTTCCTACGAGCAGTACTTC. The full variable domain, with the rest looked up from reference TRBV28 and TRBJ2-7, is DVKVTQSSRYLVKRTGEKVFLECVQDMDHENMFWYRQDPGLGLRLIYFSYDVKMKEKGDIPEGYSVSREKKERFSLILESASTNQTSMYLCASSPTASYEQYFGPGTRLTVT.

By proportion, this clonotype is medium-sized. This beta chain is an off-target read within a library intended for alpha chains, so its frequency means little. V usage is TRBV5-4 and J usage is TRBJ1-2; 7 bases are shared with TRBD1. This CDR3 contains 13 residues. The germline V gene has CDR1 SGHNT and CDR2 YYREEE (reference sequence). With V trimmed by 4 bases and J by 3 bases, 3 bases remained unmatched. The CDR3 sequence is CASSMGQYYGYTF. The DNA for the CDR3 is TGTGCCAGCAGCATGGGACAGTACTATGGCTACACCTTC. The whole variable domain, remainder taken from reference TRBV5-4 and TRBJ1-2, is ETGVTQSPTHLIKTRGQQVTLRCSSQSGHNTVSWYQQALGQGPQFIFQYYREEENGRGNFPPRFSGLQFPNYSSELNVNALELDDSALYLCASSMGQYYGYTFGSGTRLTVV.

There are many counts of this clonotype. A library prepared for alpha chains yielded this beta chain as an off-target read; its size is of little meaning. This CDR3 reads CASSLYGDRVYEQYF. CDR3 DNA: TGTGCCAGCAGTCTCTACGGGGACAGGGTCTACGAGCAGTACTTC. The chain carries TRBV27 and TRBJ2-7; 9 bases match TRBD1. This CDR3 has 15 amino acids. Germline CDR1 reads MNHEY; CDR2 reads SMNVEV (reference sequence). V shed 5 bases, J shed 3 bases, and the junction held 8 bases outside the gene matches.

This clonotype has a count of ten or more. Found in a library prepared for alpha chains, this beta chain is an off-target read, and its abundance has little meaning. V gene TRBV6-2 or TRBV6-3 combines with J gene TRBJ2-1; D uncertain. This CDR3 has 13 residues. CDR1 and CDR2 from the germline V gene are MNHEY and SVGEGT. V lost 4 bases, J lost 9 bases, and 13 bases lay in between. The CDR3 DNA follows: TGTGCCAGCAGTTTTCTAGGGCGGCGTGAGCAGTTCTTC. Its protein is CASSFLGRREQFF.

For this clonotype: With the library built for alpha chains, this beta chain is off target and its frequency is not meaningful. The genes are TRBV28 and TRBJ2-1; 10 nucleotides match TRBD2. The CDR3 has 14 residues. Germline V lookup: CDR1 MDHEN, CDR2 SYDVKM. Trimming at V came to 6 bases and at J to 7 bases, leaving 6 bases not matched to a gene. CDR3 coding DNA: TGTGCCAGCAGCCCACAGACTAGCGGGAATGAGCAGTTCTTC. Protein: CASSPQTSGNEQFF.